Presented here are 17 T cell receptor beta chains from one specimen sequenced in a study of graft-versus-host responses after intestinal transplantation. TCRdb's table, derived via immunoSEQ multiplex PCR, lists solely in-frame clones and lacks some. Among around 90,000 clones listed, roughly 90% were seen once. These receptors have no known antigen. Sequencing used unstimulated CD8+ T cells sorted from spleen or lymph node cells, obtained before transplant. The receptors here all came from a human donor who was the organ donor for an intestinal transplant.

This chain joins TRBV10-3 and TRBJ2-7; the D is unclear. The CDR3 runs to 16 residues. The germline V and J ends were trimmed by 0 bases and 0 bases, with 12 bases remaining between them. Germline CDR1 reads ENHRY; CDR2 reads SYGVKD. CDR3 DNA: TGTGCCATCAGTGAGTCGGCCAGGCTCCTCTCCTACGAGCAGTACTTC. It yields the protein CAISESARLLSYEQYF.

To note about this clone: One junction end disagrees with the germline gene, perhaps due to a read error. The gene calls are TRBV27 and TRBJ2-3; D unclear. Germline assignment: CDR1 MNHEY and CDR2 SMNVEV (reference sequence). The length of the CDR3 is 13 residues. CDR3 sequence: CASSLSASNTQYF. In DNA form, the CDR3 reads TGTGCCAGCAGTCTATCTGCGAGCAATACGCAGTATTTT.

The rearrangement links TRBV5-8 to TRBJ1-1; the D gene is possibly TRBD1 (5 bases). Germline V gives CDR1 SGHTS, CDR2 YDEGEE. V shed 0 bases and J shed 1 base, with 16 bases lying between them. CDR3 length equals 17 residues. This CDR3 reads CASSLGWYRTSNTEAFF. As DNA, the CDR3 is TGTGCCAGCAGCTTGGGATGGTACAGGACATCGAACACTGAAGCTTTCTTT. The whole variable domain, filled in from reference TRBV5-8 and TRBJ1-1, reads EAGVTQSPTHLIKTRGQQATLRCSPISGHTSVYWYQQALGLGLQFLLWYDEGEERNRGNFPPRFSGRQFPNYSSELNVNALELEDSALYLCASSLGWYRTSNTEAFFGQGTRLTVV.

The chain carries TRBV19 and TRBJ2-1; D may be TRBD2 (7 bases). The CDR3 has 14 amino acids. Trimming left V 5 bases short and J 5 bases short, with 13 bases between. Germline V gene sequence: CDR1 LNHDA, CDR2 SQIVND (reference sequence). Here the CDR3 reads CASSFGGANNEQFF. The CDR3 region has the DNA TGTGCCAGTAGTTTTGGGGGGGCAAACAATGAGCAGTTCTTC.

The chain recombines TRBV6-6 with TRBJ2-1; 11 nucleotides match TRBD1. Trimming removed 7 bases from V and 5 bases from J; junction bases left unmatched: 4. Looked up from germline, CDR1 is MNHNY and CDR2 is SVGAGI (reference sequence). The CDR3 runs 14 residues. The CDR3 sequence: CASKGTGGDNEQFF. The DNA of the CDR3 is TGTGCCAGCAAGGGGACAGGGGGTGACAATGAGCAGTTCTTC.

The chain has TRBV5-1 and TRBJ2-7, with TRBD2 as a possible D gene (5 bases). Germline V gene lookup returns CDR1 SGHRS and CDR2 YFSETQ. The CDR3 is made up of 16 amino acids. Trimming removed 0 bases at V and 3 bases at J, with 16 bases between. The CDR3 sequence: CASSLEMGVSVYEQYF. The CDR3 DNA reads as TGCGCCAGCAGCTTGGAGATGGGAGTATCAGTCTACGAGCAGTACTTC.

This clone was seen a few times. The rearrangement links TRBV19 to TRBJ1-1; D is undetermined. The V gene's germline CDR1 is LNHDA and CDR2 SQIVND (reference sequence). CDR3 length equals 13 residues. V was clipped by 7 bases and J by 1 base, with 10 bases between them. As DNA, the CDR3 is TGTGCCAGTACTCTCCGGGGGAACACTGAAGCTTTCTTT. Translation gives CASTLRGNTEAFF.

In DNA form, the CDR3 reads TGTGCCAGCGAGCCGGGTAACACAGATACGCAGTATTTT. This gives the protein CASEPGNTDTQYF. The chain links TRBV25-1 to TRBJ2-3; D call uncertain. Germline loops: CDR1 MGHDK, CDR2 SYGVNS. V was pared by 8 bases and J by 2 bases, with 11 bases between. The CDR3 sequence is 13 residues long.

The chain couples TRBV5-1 to TRBJ2-1; 14 nucleotides agree with TRBD2. From germline, CDR1 is SGHRS and CDR2 YFSETQ. V trimming: 7 bases; J trimming: 8 bases; junction bases outside the gene matches: 5. The CDR3 has 14 residues. In DNA form, the CDR3 reads TGCGCCAGCTACGAGGGACTAGCGGGAGATGAGCAGTTCTTC. Its protein is CASYEGLAGDEQFF.

This clone was found once. The chain employs TRBV2 and TRBJ1-2; D unresolved. V lost 2 bases and J 6 bases, leaving 19 bases between the germline ends. Germline V lookup: CDR1 SNHLY, CDR2 FYNNEI. The CDR3 has 16 amino acids. Written as DNA, the CDR3 is TGTGCCAGCAGTGAAAATGTTGGCTGGCGGTTTGATGGCTACACCTTC. Its translation is CASSENVGWRFDGYTF.

J is TRBJ2-4 and V is TRBV2; tentatively, D is TRBD2 (6 bases). Germline values: CDR1 SNHLY, CDR2 FYNNEI. Trimming took off 7 bases at V and 8 bases at J, with 12 bases between the two ends. The CDR3 sequence is 12 residues long. Written as DNA, the CDR3 is TGTGCCAGCATGAGGTGGGGGGACATTCAGTACTTC. Protein: CASMRWGDIQYF.

The chain has TRBV19 and TRBJ2-7; the D is unclear. Trimming removed 6 bases from V and 4 bases from J, with 19 bases in between. CDR3 length equals 15 residues. Germline V lookup: CDR1 LNHDA, CDR2 SQIVND (reference sequence). As DNA, the CDR3 is TGTGCCAGTAGAGCCCAACTCCGCTACGGGTACGAGCAGTACTTC. It translates to CASRAQLRYGYEQYF. Drawing the rest from reference TRBV19 and TRBJ2-7, the complete variable domain is DGGITQSPKYLFRKEGQNVTLSCEQNLNHDAMYWYRQDPGQGLRLIYYSQIVNDFQKGDIAEGYSVSREKKESFPLTVTSAQKNPTAFYLCASRAQLRYGYEQYFGPGTRLTVT.

This clone occurred a few times. This rearrangement joins TRBV6-6 to TRBJ1-3; the D is unclear. The CDR3 contains 11 residues. V lost 6 bases, J lost 9 bases, and 9 bases lay in between. CDR1 is MNHNY and CDR2 is SVGAGI in the germline V gene (reference sequence). Written as DNA, the CDR3 is TGTGCCAGCAGGTATCGGGGCACCATATATTTT. It is translated as CASRYRGTIYF.

The chain combines TRBV10-1 with TRBJ2-5, with 13 bases aligning to TRBD2. The germline V gene has CDR1 WNHNN and CDR2 SYGVQD (reference sequence). The CDR3 runs to 18 residues. J was trimmed by 7 bases and V by 2 bases; bases with no gene match: 13. The DNA of the CDR3 is TGCGCCAGCAGTGAGACACTAGCGGGAGGGTTGTTTATTGGGACCCAGTACTTC. Protein sequence: CASSETLAGGLFIGTQYF.

The rearrangement joins TRBV30 to TRBJ2-5; TRBD1 aligns across 7 bases. The CDR3 runs 16 residues. From germline, CDR1 is GTSNPN and CDR2 SVGIG (reference sequence). V dropped 0 bases and J dropped 2; count of bases not matched to a gene: 9. Here the CDR3 DNA reads TGTGCCTGGAGTGTACTGAAGGACAGGATTCAAGAGACCCAGTACTTC. It encodes CAWSVLKDRIQETQYF.

This CDR3 is CAWSAEGLAGVRVEQYF. The CDR3 DNA sequence: TGTGCCTGGAGTGCAGAGGGACTAGCGGGAGTACGGGTCGAGCAGTACTTC. The J gene is TRBJ2-7, the V gene TRBV30; 14 bases agree with TRBD2. CDR1 is GTSNPN, CDR2 SVGIG, per germline (reference sequence). Germline trimming cut 1 base from V and 6 bases from J; bases unmatched to any gene: 11. This CDR3 has 17 residues.

The chain joins TRBV6-6 to TRBJ1-1; D is unclear. CDR3 length: 16 amino acids. The germline CDR1 and CDR2 sequences are MNHNY and SVGAGI (reference sequence). V was pared by 5 bases and J by 2 bases, with 18 bases between. The CDR3 region has the DNA TGTGCCAGCAGTCAAATATACAGCGGTCTAAACACTGAAGCTTTCTTT. Amino acid sequence: CASSQIYSGLNTEAFF.